Below are 11 T cell receptor beta chains sequenced from a single sample in a study of T cells after yellow fever vaccination. TCRdb re-called the 5' RACE reads through MiXCR, storing one row per CDR3 protein. The sample lists about 58,000 distinct CDR3 sequences; approximately 7% were seen once. The material was CD8+ T cells sorted from PBMCs, obtained on the day of the first yellow fever vaccination. These receptors all come from a man between 18 and 29 years old who received the YFV17D yellow fever vaccine.

This clonotype was counted ten times or more. The chain employs TRBV4-1 and TRBJ2-1; D is ambiguous. This CDR3 region has 14 residues. From germline, CDR1 is MGHRA and CDR2 YSYEKL. V was clipped by 0 bases and J by 8 bases, with 11 bases between them. CDR3 DNA sequence: TGCGCCAGCAGCCAAGATTGGGAACTCGATGAGCAGTTCTTC. Translated: CASSQDWELDEQFF.

Only a few counts were recorded for this clonotype. The chain recombines TRBV4-3 with TRBJ2-1; no reliable D call. The V gene lost 4 bases and the J gene lost 0 bases, with 10 bases spanning the gap. CDR3 length equals 15 residues. CDR1 and CDR2 from the germline V gene are LGHNA and YSLEER. The CDR3 DNA is TGCGCCAGCAGCCCCACGGAGAGCTCCTACAATGAGCAGTTCTTC. Amino acid sequence: CASSPTESSYNEQFF.

As to this clonotype: Mismatch with germline at one junction end may stem from a read error. The chain combines TRBV5-3 with TRBJ2-1; 8 bases fit TRBD1. TRBV5-3 is filed as an ORF, its function uncertain. This CDR3 spans 14 amino acids. The CDR3 protein is CASRGQGIYNEQFF. In nucleotides, the CDR3 is TGCGCCAGCAGAGGACAGGGCATCTACAATGAGCAGTTCTTC.

This clonotype was recorded at least ten times. The V gene is TRBV4-2, the J gene TRBJ2-1, with D perhaps matching TRBD2 (7 bases). The V end lost 0 bases, the J end lost 9 bases, and 18 bases lay between the germline ends. Germline lookup yields CDR1 LGHNA and CDR2 YNFKEQ. The CDR3 covers 16 residues. The CDR3, as DNA: TGTGCCAGCAGCCAAGAAGGTCCGGGGGGCTTTACTGAGCAGTTCTTC. It codes for CASSQEGPGGFTEQFF.

The chain couples TRBV5-6 to TRBJ1-5; tentatively, D is TRBD1 (5 bases). The CDR3 spans 13 residues. Germline V gene sequence: CDR1 SGHDT, CDR2 YYEEEE. The ends were cut back, 7 bases at V and 6 bases at J, with 14 bases in the middle. CDR3: CASSRGFFQPQHF. The CDR3 region has the DNA TGTGCCAGCTCGCGGGGGTTCTTTCAGCCCCAGCATTTT.

The chain couples TRBV2 to TRBJ1-6, with D unclear. There are 13 residues in the CDR3. V was pared by 7 bases and J by 7 bases, with 11 bases between. CDR1 SNHLY and CDR2 FYNNEI come from the germline V gene. DNA for the CDR3: TGTGCCAGCAACGGGCCCCTCAATTCACCCCTCCACTTT. Translating gives CASNGPLNSPLHF.

This clonotype was detected a few times. This chain links TRBV10-3 with TRBJ2-3, with TRBD2 matching over 9 bases. CDR3 length: 12 residues. V shed 9 bases and J 5 bases; nucleotides not matched to a gene: 3. Germline values: CDR1 ENHRY, CDR2 SYGVKD. The CDR3 sequence is CAMGLAVDTQYF. In nucleotides, the CDR3 is TGTGCCATGGGACTAGCAGTAGATACGCAGTATTTT.

The chain combines TRBV6-6 with TRBJ2-7, with 7 bases that match TRBD1. CDR3 length equals 13 residues. The ends lost 4 bases at V and 7 bases at J; junction bases unmatched: 7. Germline values: CDR1 MNHNY, CDR2 SVGAGI (reference sequence). CDR3 sequence: CASSWTGEKEQYV. CDR3 coding DNA: TGTGCCAGCAGTTGGACAGGCGAGAAAGAGCAGTACGTC.

This clonotype was counted between two and nine times. The chain recombines TRBV18 with TRBJ1-3; D is ambiguous. Germline-derived CDR1 and CDR2 are KGHSH and LQKENI. The CDR3 loop spans 13 amino acids. Trimming took off 3 bases at V and 2 bases at J, with 5 bases between the two ends. The CDR3 loop is CASSPRTGNTIYF. The CDR3 nucleotides are TGTGCCAGCTCACCCCGAACTGGAAACACCATATATTTT.

This clonotype was seen a few times. The chain employs TRBV4-1 and TRBJ1-5, with D uncertain. Per germline, CDR1 MGHRA and CDR2 YSYEKL. Trimming stripped 4 bases from V and 1 base from J, with 11 bases between. This CDR3 contains 15 residues. CDR3 in amino acids: CASSPSTPSNQPQHF. The CDR3 DNA reads as TGCGCCAGCAGCCCATCAACTCCAAGCAATCAGCCCCAGCATTTT.

This clonotype was detected ten times or more. This CDR3 is CASSLATAMNTGELFF. The CDR3 coding sequence is TGCGCCAGCAGCTTGGCAACAGCAATGAACACCGGGGAGCTGTTTTTT. This chain links TRBV5-1 with TRBJ2-2; no reliable D call. Germline-derived CDR1 and CDR2 are SGHRS and YFSETQ. The germline V and J ends were trimmed by 0 bases and 1 base, with 10 bases remaining between them. The CDR3 loop spans 16 amino acids.